This passage covers 16 T cell receptor beta chains from one sample sequenced in a study of T cells in Graves' hyperthyroidism and ophthalmopathy. From RNA transcripts, TCR beta CDR3 regions were amplified. RT-PCR in the first round (using the HTBI primer set) targeted the TCR CDR3. TCRdb reprocessed the multiplex PCR reads via MiXCR and lists one record per CDR3 protein. The sample shows hundreds of thousands of distinct CDR3 sequences, approximately 14% of them seen only once. The material sequenced was blood. The receptors here all came from a woman aged 18-30 years with Graves' hyperthyroidism.

This clonotype was found a few times. The chain carries TRBV7-2 and TRBJ2-2, with D tentatively TRBD1 (6 bases). The CDR3 contains 15 residues. V was pared by 4 bases and J by 0 bases, with 9 bases between. Germline V CDR1 and CDR2: SGHTA, FQGNSA. The CDR3 protein is CASSSDSTNTGELFF. In nucleotides, the CDR3 is TGTGCCAGCAGCTCGGACAGTACGAACACCGGGGAGCTGTTTTTT. Full variable domain (outside the CDR3, taken from reference TRBV7-2 and TRBJ2-2): GAGVSQSPSNKVTEKGKDVELRCDPISGHTALYWYRQSLGQGLEFLIYFQGNSAPDKSGLPSDRFSAERTGGSVSTLTIQRTQQEDSAVYLCASSSDSTNTGELFFGEGSRLTVL.

This clonotype was seen many times. The chain employs TRBV6-1 and TRBJ1-4; D is ambiguous. The CDR3 covers 15 residues. Germline V lookup: CDR1 MNHNS, CDR2 SASEGT. V lost 5 bases and J 8 bases, leaving 18 bases between the germline ends. CDR3 in amino acids: CASSYGTGMGEKLFF. The CDR3 nucleotides read TGTGCCAGCAGTTATGGTACGGGGATGGGGGAAAAACTGTTTTTT.

This clonotype occurred many times. V gene TRBV10-1 combines with J gene TRBJ2-5, with 7 bases fitting TRBD1. The ends lost 4 bases at V and 1 base at J; junction bases unmatched: 12. The CDR3 runs 17 residues. The germline CDR1 and CDR2 sequences are WNHNN and SYGVQD (reference sequence). CDR3 loop: CASSAGSGQLFQETQYF. CDR3 coding DNA: TGCGCCAGCAGTGCAGGTTCGGGACAGCTTTTCCAAGAGACCCAGTACTTC.

There are a few counts of this clonotype. The chain combines TRBV6-2 or TRBV6-3 with TRBJ2-7; TRBD2 agrees at 8 bases. Germline trimming cut 8 bases from V and 6 bases from J; bases unmatched to any gene: 9. In germline, CDR1 is MNHEY, CDR2 SVGEGT. This CDR3 is built from 13 residues. As DNA, the CDR3 is TGTGCCAGCGTCCGAGCGGGAGCTAGCGAGCAGTACTTC. Amino acids: CASVRAGASEQYF.

This clonotype was seen only once. The CDR3 reads CASSTGQGVEQFF. DNA of the CDR3: TGTGCCAGCAGTACGGGACAGGGAGTGGAGCAGTTCTTC. The chain carries TRBV2 and TRBJ2-1, with 9 positions matching TRBD1. CDR1 SNHLY and CDR2 FYNNEI come from the germline V gene. V gave up 5 bases and J gave up 10 bases; unmatched junction bases: 6. This CDR3 comprises 13 residues.

The CDR3: CASSVSGTGIEQYF. In DNA form, the CDR3 reads TGTGCCAGTAGTGTTTCCGGGACAGGGATCGAGCAGTACTTC. This chain joins TRBV19 and TRBJ2-7, with 9 nucleotides matching TRBD1. Looked up from germline, CDR1 is LNHDA and CDR2 is SQIVND (reference sequence). Trimming at V came to 5 bases and at J to 6 bases, leaving 8 bases not matched to a gene. The CDR3 is made up of 14 amino acids.

This clonotype was picked up many times. This rearrangement joins TRBV7-2 to TRBJ2-3; D is perhaps TRBD2 (6 bases). V was clipped by 4 bases and J by 0 bases, with 11 bases between them. Germline V gene data show CDR1 as SGHTA and CDR2 as FQGNSA. The CDR3 totals 15 residues. CDR3 sequence: CASSYSGSSTDTQYF. As DNA, the CDR3 is TGTGCCAGCAGCTATAGCGGTTCTAGCACAGATACGCAGTATTTT. The whole variable domain, filled in from reference TRBV7-2 and TRBJ2-3, reads GAGVSQSPSNKVTEKGKDVELRCDPISGHTALYWYRQSLGQGLEFLIYFQGNSAPDKSGLPSDRFSAERTGGSVSTLTIQRTQQEDSAVYLCASSYSGSSTDTQYFGPGTRLTVL.

The genes are TRBV7-9 and TRBJ2-5; perhaps TRBD1 as D (7 bases). Looked up from germline, CDR1 is SEHNR and CDR2 is FQNEAQ (reference sequence). Trimming left V 5 bases short and J 5 bases short, with 21 bases between. This CDR3 has 16 residues. The CDR3 DNA is TGTGCCAGCAGCCCCCCCGGGACAGAGACTAGGGAGACCCAGTACTTC. Translated, it gives CASSPPGTETRETQYF.

This clonotype turned up a few times. The V call is TRBV7-3, the J call TRBJ2-2; 9 nucleotides line up with TRBD2. The CDR3 has 16 amino acids. The germline CDR1 and CDR2 sequences are SGHTA and FQGTGA. J was trimmed by 4 bases and V by 3 bases; bases with no gene match: 6. This CDR3 is CASSFAGGRVTGELFF. The CDR3 DNA reads TGTGCCAGCAGCTTCGCGGGAGGGCGTGTCACCGGGGAGCTGTTTTTT.

This clonotype has a count of ten or more. This sequence joins TRBV30 and TRBJ2-7, with D hard to call. Germline V gives CDR1 GTSNPN, CDR2 SVGIG (reference sequence). The CDR3 spans 13 residues. V lost 0 bases, J lost 0 bases, and 6 bases lay in between. CDR3 in DNA: TGTGCCTGGAGTGTAACAGCCTCCTACGAGCAGTACTTC. Translated, it gives CAWSVTASYEQYF. The full variable domain, rest sourced from reference TRBV30 and TRBJ2-7, is SQTIHQWPATLVQPVGSPLSLECTVEGTSNPNLYWYRQAAGRGLQLLFYSVGIGQISSEVPQNLSASRPQDRQFILSSKKLLLSDSGFYLCAWSVTASYEQYFGPGTRLTVT.

The chain couples TRBV5-1 to TRBJ2-1; TRBD2 matches at 9 bases. Looked up from germline, CDR1 is SGHRS and CDR2 is YFSETQ. The length of the CDR3 is 15 residues. V lost 0 bases and J lost 7; bases outside the gene matches: 5. The CDR3 region has the DNA TGCGCCAGCAGCTTGGTTTCCGGACTAGCGAATGAGCAGTTCTTC. This translates into CASSLVSGLANEQFF.

The chain joins TRBV20-1 to TRBJ2-1, with D maybe TRBD1 (5 bases). V gave up 1 base and J gave up 2 bases, with 12 bases separating them. CDR1 is DFQATT and CDR2 is SNEGSKA in the germline V gene (reference sequence). CDR3 length equals 15 residues. CDR3: CSARVRVLPYNEQFF. Written as DNA, the CDR3 is TGCAGTGCTAGAGTCAGGGTCCTCCCCTACAATGAGCAGTTCTTC.

Ten or more counts support this clonotype. The rearrangement uses TRBV12-3 or TRBV12-4 and TRBJ1-1; D gene ambiguous. The CDR3 runs to 13 residues. The V end lost 7 bases, the J end lost 1 base, and 10 bases lay between the germline ends. CDR3: CASTSTENTEAFF. DNA of the CDR3: TGTGCCAGCACCTCCACGGAGAACACTGAAGCTTTCTTT.

There are many counts of this clonotype. This chain joins TRBV3-1 and TRBJ2-7, with D uncertain. The CDR3 length is 15 residues. V lost 4 bases to trimming and J lost 0 bases, with 13 bases between them. The germline V gene has CDR1 LGHDT and CDR2 YNNKEL (reference sequence). The CDR3: CASSLKLRSSYEQYF. CDR3 in DNA: TGTGCCAGCAGCCTAAAGCTGAGGAGCTCCTACGAGCAGTACTTC.

Concerning this clonotype: Given the absence of the conserved phenylalanine or tryptophan at the CDR3 end, a read error is likely. In DNA, the CDR3 is TGTGCCAGCAGCTCGGGACATTTTCCTAGCACAGATACGCAGTATCTT. It specifies CASSSGHFPSTDTQYL. V gene TRBV11-2 combines with J gene TRBJ2-3, with D perhaps TRBD1 (6 bases). The germline V gene has CDR1 SGHAT and CDR2 FQNNGV. The CDR3 contains 16 residues. V was shortened by 4 bases and J by 0 bases, with 14 bases between the two germline ends.

The V gene is TRBV6-1, the J gene TRBJ1-2; TRBD1 aligns across 9 bases. After removal of 7 bases from V and 4 bases from J, the junction contained 4 bases not matched to a gene. Per the germline V gene, CDR1 is MNHNS and CDR2 is SASEGT. This CDR3 spans 13 amino acids. CDR3 protein: CASKGQGAYGYTF. DNA of the CDR3: TGTGCCAGCAAGGGACAGGGAGCCTATGGCTACACCTTC.